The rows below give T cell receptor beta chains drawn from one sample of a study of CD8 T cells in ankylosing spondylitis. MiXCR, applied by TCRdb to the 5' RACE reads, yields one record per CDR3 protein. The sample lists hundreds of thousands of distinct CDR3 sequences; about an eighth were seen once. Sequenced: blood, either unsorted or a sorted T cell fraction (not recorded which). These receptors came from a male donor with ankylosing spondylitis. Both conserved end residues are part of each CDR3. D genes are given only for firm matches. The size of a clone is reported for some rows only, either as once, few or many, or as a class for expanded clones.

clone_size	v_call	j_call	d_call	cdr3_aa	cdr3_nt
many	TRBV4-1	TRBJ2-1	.	CASSDPQTGAYNEQFF	TGCGCCAGCAGCGATCCTCAGACAGGCGCATACAATGAGCAGTTCTTC
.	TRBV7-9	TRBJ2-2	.	CASSLARSDTGELFF	TGTGCCAGCAGCTTAGCGCGGTCTGACACCGGGGAGCTGTTTTTT
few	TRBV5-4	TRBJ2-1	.	CASSEREVEQFF	TGTGCCAGCAGCGAGAGGGAAGTTGAGCAGTTCTTC
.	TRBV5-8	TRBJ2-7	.	CASSPGAEYEQYF	TGTGCCAGCAGCCCGGGGGCAGAATACGAGCAGTACTTC
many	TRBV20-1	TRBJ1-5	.	CSAVRGAGQPQHF	TGCAGTGCGGTAAGGGGGGCAGGGCAGCCCCAGCATTTT
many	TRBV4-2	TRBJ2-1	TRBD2	CASSQDGVAGYNEQFF	TGTGCCAGCAGCCAAGATGGGGTAGCGGGGTATAATGAGCAGTTCTTC
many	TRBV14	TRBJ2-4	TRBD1	CASSHRQGIAKNIQYF	TGTGCCAGCAGCCATCGACAGGGGATAGCCAAAAACATTCAGTACTTC
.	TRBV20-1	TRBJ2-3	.	CSARDGIHTDTQYF	TGCAGTGCTAGAGATGGGATACACACAGATACGCAGTATTTT
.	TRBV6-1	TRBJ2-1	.	CASRALSYNEQFF	TGTGCCAGCCGAGCGCTCTCCTACAATGAGCAGTTCTTC
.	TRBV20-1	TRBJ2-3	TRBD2	CSAPLLAGDTDTQYF	TGCAGTGCTCCTTTACTAGCGGGGGACACAGATACGCAGTATTTT
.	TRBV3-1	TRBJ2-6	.	CASSHAGGANVLTF	TGTGCCAGCAGCCACGCCGGAGGGGCCAACGTCCTGACTTTC
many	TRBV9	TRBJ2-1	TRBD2	CASSTPTSGEQFF	TGTGCCAGCAGCACCCCGACTAGCGGAGAGCAGTTCTTC
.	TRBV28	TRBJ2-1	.	CASSLFFYGGTYNEQFF	TGTGCCAGCAGTTTATTTTTTTACGGGGGAACCTACAATGAGCAGTTCTTC
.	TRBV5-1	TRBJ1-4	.	CASSSGGGGAEKLFF	TGCGCCAGCAGCTCGGGTGGGGGAGGCGCTGAAAAACTGTTTTTT
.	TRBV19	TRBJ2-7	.	CASSIRSGLQYF	TGTGCCAGTAGTATTAGGAGCGGGTTGCAGTACTTC
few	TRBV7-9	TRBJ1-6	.	CASSEPAGGYNSPLHF	TGTGCCAGCAGCGAACCTGCGGGGGGTTATAATTCACCCCTCCACTTT
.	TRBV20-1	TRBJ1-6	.	CSSTGDSPLHF	TGCAGTTCGACAGGCGATTCACCCCTCCACTTT
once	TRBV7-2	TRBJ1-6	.	CASSLSAGCNSPLHF	TGTGCCAGCAGCTTATCGGCAGGGTGTAATTCACCCCTCCACTTT
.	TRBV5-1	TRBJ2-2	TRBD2	CASSRGGSNTGELFF	TGCGCCAGCAGCCGGGGGGGCTCGAACACCGGGGAGCTGTTTTTT
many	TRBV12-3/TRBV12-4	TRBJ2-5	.	CASSLGPEETQYF	TGTGCCAGTAGTTTAGGACCTGAGGAGACCCAGTACTTC
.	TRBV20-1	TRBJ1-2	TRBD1	CSARGHGDGYTF	TGCAGTGCAAGGGGGCACGGAGATGGCTACACCTTC
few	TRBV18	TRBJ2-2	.	CASSLISGPTGELFF	TGTGCCAGCTCACTCATTTCGGGGCCCACCGGGGAGCTGTTTTTT